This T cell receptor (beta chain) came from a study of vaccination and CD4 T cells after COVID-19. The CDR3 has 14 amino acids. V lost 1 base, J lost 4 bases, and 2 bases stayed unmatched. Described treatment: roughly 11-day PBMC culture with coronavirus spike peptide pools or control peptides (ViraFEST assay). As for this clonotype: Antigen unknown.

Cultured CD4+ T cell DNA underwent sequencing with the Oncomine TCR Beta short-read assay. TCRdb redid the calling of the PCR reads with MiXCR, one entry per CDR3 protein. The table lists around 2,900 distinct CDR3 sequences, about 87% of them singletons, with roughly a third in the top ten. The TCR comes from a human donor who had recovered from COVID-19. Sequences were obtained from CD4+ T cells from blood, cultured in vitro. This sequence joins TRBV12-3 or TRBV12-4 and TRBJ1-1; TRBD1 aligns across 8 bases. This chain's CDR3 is CASSLGQGSTEAFF. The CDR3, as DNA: TGTGCCAGCAGTTTAGGACAGGGGTCCACTGAAGCTTTCTTT.